Below are 13 T cell receptor beta chains sequenced from a single sample in a study of blood T cell repertoires in COVID-19. Only in-frame clones appear in the TCRdb table, and some are missing; sequencing was by immunoSEQ multiplex PCR. Among around 230,000 clones listed, about nine tenths were seen once. The sample taken for sequencing was peripheral blood. These receptors were obtained from a man between 25 and 39 years old who had recovered from COVID-19.

This clone showed up just a few times. For the CDR3, the DNA is TGTGCCAGCAGTGATTCCGGACAGCCCTCGTATGGCTACACCTTC. Amino acid sequence: CASSDSGQPSYGYTF. The J gene is TRBJ1-2, the V gene TRBV6-4; the D gene is possibly TRBD1 (6 bases). The CDR3 loop spans 15 amino acids. In germline, CDR1 is MRHNA, CDR2 SNTAGT. The V end was cut by 3 bases, the J end by 5 bases, with 16 bases between.

The genes are TRBV3-1 (or the pseudogene TRBV3-2) and TRBJ1-2; 10 bases fit TRBD1. Germline CDR1 and CDR2: LGHDT and YNNKEL (reference sequence). The CDR3 loop spans 15 amino acids. The V segment lost 0 bases and the J segment 4 bases; nucleotides outside the gene matches: 2. The CDR3 nucleotides read TGTGCCAGCAGCCAAGATTGGACAGGGGGCTATGGCTACACCTTC. Its translation: CASSQDWTGGYGYTF.

In its sample, this clone was seen a few times. This rearrangement joins TRBV27 to TRBJ1-2, with D perhaps TRBD1 (5 bases). Trimming left V 3 bases short and J 8 bases short, with 13 bases between. Germline assignment: CDR1 MNHEY and CDR2 SMNVEV (reference sequence). The CDR3 spans 13 residues. The CDR3 DNA reads as TGTGCCAGCAGTTTTTTGGGGGGGGGAGGCTACACCTTC. Its protein product is CASSFLGGGGYTF.

The chain combines TRBV4-1 with TRBJ1-5, with TRBD1 matching 7 bases. The CDR3 totals 17 residues. The germline CDR1 and CDR2 sequences are MGHRA and YSYEKL. Trimming took 0 bases from V and 6 from J; bases not matched to a gene: 11. DNA of the CDR3: TGCGCCAGCAGCCAAGATCTCGCAGGGGGTATCCGTCAGCCCCAGCATTTT. It is translated as CASSQDLAGGIRQPQHF.

The J gene is TRBJ2-3, the V gene TRBV5-1; TRBD2 matches 10 bases. The CDR3 has 16 residues. J gave up 5 bases and V 4 bases, and 10 bases lay outside the gene matches. Per germline, CDR1 SGHRS and CDR2 YFSETQ. The CDR3 region has the DNA TGCGCCAGCAGCCTCGAAAGCGGGGGGGCAATAGATACGCAGTATTTT. This sequence encodes CASSLESGGAIDTQYF. Supplemented by reference TRBV5-1 and TRBJ2-3, the full variable domain reads KAGVTQTPRYLIKTRGQQVTLSCSPISGHRSVSWYQQTPGQGLQFLFEYFSETQRNKGNFPGRFSGRQFSNSRSEMNVSTLELGDSALYLCASSLESGGAIDTQYFGPGTRLTVL.

The V and J genes are TRBV19 and TRBJ2-1; possible D gene TRBD2, 7 bases. V was clipped by 6 bases and J by 7 bases, with 22 bases between them. Germline CDR1 reads LNHDA; CDR2 reads SQIVND (reference sequence). CDR3 length: 16 residues. CDR3 protein: CASSFGGGGPKNEQFF. In DNA form, the CDR3 reads TGTGCCAGTAGCTTCGGAGGGGGGGGGCCGAAGAATGAGCAGTTCTTC.

This chain joins TRBV7-2 and TRBJ1-2, with D possibly matching TRBD1 (5 bases). The CDR3 totals 14 residues. Trimming stripped 2 bases from V and 2 bases from J, with 9 bases between. The V gene's germline CDR1 is SGHTA and CDR2 FQGNSA. The CDR3 nucleotides read TGTGCCAGCAGCTTACTGACAGAAAACTATGGCTACACCTTC. It encodes CASSLLTENYGYTF.

The chain couples TRBV2 to TRBJ1-1; D not certain. Trimming cost V 6 bases and J 3 bases, with 11 bases left between them. Germline V gene sequence: CDR1 SNHLY, CDR2 FYNNEI. The CDR3 has 13 amino acids. The chain's CDR3 is CASRRPRDTEAFF. CDR3 sequence (DNA): TGTGCCAGCAGACGGCCCCGGGACACTGAAGCTTTCTTT.

This clone was seen many times. V usage is TRBV7-8 and J usage is TRBJ1-2, with D possibly matching TRBD1 (5 bases). The CDR3 sequence is 13 residues long. Germline values: CDR1 SGHVS, CDR2 FQNEAQ. V dropped 2 bases and J dropped 8 bases, with 12 bases sitting between them. The CDR3 coding sequence is TGTGCCAGCAGCTTAAAAGGGGCGCAAGGCTACACCTTC. It encodes CASSLKGAQGYTF. Looking up the rest from reference TRBV7-8 and TRBJ1-2 gives the full variable domain: GAGVSQSPRYKVAKRGQDVALRCDPISGHVSLFWYQQALGQGPEFLTYFQNEAQLDKSGLPSDRFFAERPEGSVSTLKIQRTQQEDSAVYLCASSLKGAQGYTFGSGTRLTVV.

Written as DNA, the CDR3 is TGTGCCAGCAGCGCCGAGGGGGCTGGCTACACCTTC. Encoded protein: CASSAEGAGYTF. The rearrangement links TRBV9 to TRBJ1-2; 7 bases line up with TRBD1. The CDR3 has 12 residues. V lost 3 bases, J lost 7 bases, and 3 bases stayed unmatched. CDR1 is SGDLS and CDR2 is YYNGEE in the germline V gene.

The V call is TRBV12-3 or TRBV12-4, the J call TRBJ1-2; 10 bases align to TRBD1. With V trimmed by 6 bases and J by 13 bases, 11 bases remained unmatched. The CDR3 covers 13 residues. The CDR3 DNA reads TGTGCCAGCAGCCCCGACAGGGGGCGCAGGGGCACCTTC. Translation: CASSPDRGRRGTF.

This chain connects TRBV6-1 to TRBJ2-3, with 7 positions matching TRBD2. V trimming: 3 bases; J trimming: 0 bases; junction bases outside the gene matches: 6. CDR1 and CDR2 (germline): MNHNS, SASEGT. The CDR3 runs to 16 residues. The chain's CDR3 is CASSDVLARSTDTQYF. The CDR3 nucleotides read TGTGCCAGCAGTGACGTACTAGCGCGGAGCACAGATACGCAGTATTTT.

The genes are TRBV11-3 and TRBJ2-1, with a possible D match to TRBD2 (6 bases). Germline V CDR1 and CDR2: SGHNT, YENEEA. CDR3 size: 13 residues. V lost 1 base and J lost 10, with 11 bases in between. CDR3 region: CASSLVGAGEQFF. As DNA, the CDR3 is TGTGCCAGCAGCTTAGTAGGGGCGGGGGAGCAGTTCTTC. Full variable domain (remainder filled in from reference TRBV11-3 and TRBJ2-1): EAGVVQSPRYKIIEKKQPVAFWCNPISGHNTLYWYLQNLGQGPELLIRYENEEAVDDSQLPKDRFSAERLKGVDSTLKIQPAELGDSAVYLCASSLVGAGEQFFGPGTRLTVL.